Following are 18 T cell receptor beta chains from one sample sequenced in a study of cytomegalovirus exposure and HLA in healthy donors. PCR used 60 Vbeta primers and 13 Jbeta primers. Data came from immunoSEQ multiplex PCR; TCRdb stores just in-frame clones and leaves some out. The sample holds about 150,000 clones, roughly 80% seen once. The material sequenced was PBMCs. These receptors originate from a woman in her 30s in good health and CMV-seronegative.

The chain links TRBV27 to TRBJ2-7; weak D call: TRBD2 (6 bases). V was cut by 6 bases and J by 4 bases, with 13 bases left in between. The germline V gene has CDR1 MNHEY and CDR2 SMNVEV (reference sequence). CDR3 length: 13 amino acids. CDR3 bases: TGTGCCAGCAGCCGGACTACTCCTTACGAGCAGTACTTC. As protein: CASSRTTPYEQYF.

The V call is TRBV28, the J call TRBJ1-1; D not certain. CDR3 length: 12 amino acids. V gave up 1 base and J gave up 9 bases, with 9 bases separating them. Germline CDR1 reads MDHEN; CDR2 reads SYDVKM. The CDR3 DNA reads as TGTGCCAGCAGTTTATCCGGTTTCAAAGCTTTCTTT. Translated, it gives CASSLSGFKAFF.

The V gene is TRBV19, the J gene TRBJ1-5; 10 bases agree with TRBD1. Trimming cost V 4 bases and J 5 bases; bases outside gene matches: 5. Germline V gives CDR1 LNHDA, CDR2 SQIVND (reference sequence). The CDR3 covers 15 residues. This chain's CDR3 is CASSTVDRGHQPQHF. The CDR3, as DNA: TGTGCCAGTAGTACAGTTGACAGGGGGCATCAGCCCCAGCATTTT.

The chain joins TRBV7-8 to TRBJ1-1; possible D gene TRBD1, 5 bases. Trimming took 1 base from V and 0 from J, leaving 6 bases between them. The CDR3 spans 14 residues. Per germline, CDR1 SGHVS and CDR2 FQNEAQ. CDR3 sequence (DNA): TGTGCCAGCAGCTTAGGGGGCATGAACACTGAAGCTTTCTTT. The encoded protein is CASSLGGMNTEAFF.

The count of this clone is one. One junction end disagrees with the germline gene, perhaps due to a read error. This rearrangement joins TRBV9 to TRBJ2-1, with 11 bases identical to TRBD2. CDR1 and CDR2 from the germline V gene are SGDLS and YYNGEE. This CDR3 has 18 amino acids. The CDR3 spells CASSVDTSGGPSYYEQFF. In DNA form, the CDR3 reads TGTGCCAGCAGCGTAGACACTAGCGGGGGACCCTCCTACTATGAGCAGTTCTTC. The full variable domain, its missing parts supplied by reference TRBV9 and TRBJ2-1, is DSGVTQTPKHLITATGQRVTLRCSPRSGDLSVYWYQQSLDQGLQFLIQYYNGEERAKGNILERFSAQQFPDLHSELNLSSLELGDSALYFCASSVDTSGGPSYYEQFFGPGTRLTVL.

V usage is TRBV28 and J usage is TRBJ2-7, with D hard to call. Germline V CDR1 and CDR2: MDHEN, SYDVKM. The CDR3 covers 14 residues. Trimming removed 6 bases from V and 4 bases from J, with 16 bases in between. The chain's CDR3 is CASSPTFYLYEQYF. The CDR3 bases are TGTGCCAGCAGCCCTACGTTCTACCTATACGAGCAGTACTTC.

Concerning this clone: At the DNA level, this CDR3 is encoded by other sequences in the same sample as well. This sequence joins TRBV5-4 and TRBJ2-7, with 8 bases fitting TRBD1. CDR1 and CDR2 (germline): SGHNT, YYREEE (reference sequence). The CDR3 contains 14 residues. The V segment lost 1 base and the J segment 4 bases; nucleotides outside the gene matches: 4. DNA for the CDR3: TGTGCCAGCAGCTTGATAGGACAGGGATACGAGCAGTACTTC. Its translation: CASSLIGQGYEQYF.

This chain connects TRBV5-4 to TRBJ2-7; 8 bases are shared with TRBD2. V lost 4 bases, J lost 3 bases, and 9 bases stayed unmatched. CDR3 length equals 15 residues. Germline CDR1 SGHNT, CDR2 YYREEE (reference sequence). The CDR3 DNA follows: TGTGCCAGCAGCCCGCGGCGGGGGGTAGGCTACGAGCAGTACTTC. Translation gives CASSPRRGVGYEQYF.

This clone was observed a single time. The CDR3: CATSRHPGGRAGELFF. DNA of the CDR3: TGTGCCACCAGCCGACACCCCGGGGGTAGGGCCGGGGAGCTGTTTTTT. The chain uses TRBV15 and TRBJ2-2, with D tentatively TRBD2 (6 bases). Germline V gene lookup returns CDR1 LNHNV and CDR2 YYDKDF (reference sequence). CDR3 length: 16 residues. V was cut by 5 bases and J by 6 bases, with 19 bases left in between.

This chain joins TRBV7-2 and TRBJ1-2; D may be TRBD1 (6 bases). The CDR3 has 14 residues. Trimming took off 1 base at V and 6 bases at J, with 12 bases between the two ends. CDR1 is SGHTA and CDR2 is FQGNSA in the germline V gene. The CDR3 is CASSLGGRGNGYTF. CDR3 coding DNA: TGTGCCAGCAGCTTAGGGGGCAGGGGTAATGGCTACACCTTC.

This chain links TRBV27 with TRBJ2-1; TRBD2 might be the D (6 bases). The V gene lost 3 bases and the J gene lost 2 bases, with 8 bases spanning the gap. Per the germline V gene, CDR1 is MNHEY and CDR2 is SMNVEV (reference sequence). The CDR3 totals 14 residues. The CDR3 is CASSFGRTYNEQFF. In DNA, the CDR3 is TGTGCCAGCAGTTTTGGGAGGACCTACAATGAGCAGTTCTTC.

This clone was counted once. V usage is TRBV4-2 and J usage is TRBJ2-5; TRBD1 agrees at 10 bases. TRBJ2-7 explains the end of the DNA better; the J call may be wrong. This CDR3 is built from 17 residues. CDR1 and CDR2 (germline): LGHNA, YNFKEQ. The CDR3 region is CASSQGGTGAGSYEQYF. The CDR3 nucleotides are TGTGCCAGCAGCCAAGGGGGGACAGGGGCAGGGTCCTACGAGCAGTACTTC.

The chain joins TRBV7-9 to TRBJ2-5; D is perhaps TRBD2 (7 bases). V was shortened by 5 bases and J by 4 bases, with 17 bases between the two germline ends. The V gene's germline CDR1 is SEHNR and CDR2 FQNEAQ (reference sequence). The CDR3 is made up of 15 amino acids. The CDR3 region is CASSPNRAGAETQYF. The CDR3 DNA reads TGTGCCAGCAGCCCCAACCGTGCGGGGGCAGAGACCCAGTACTTC.

The J gene is TRBJ2-2, the V gene TRBV7-8; TRBD2 matches at 9 bases. V dropped 5 bases and J dropped 2; count of bases not matched to a gene: 6. Germline values: CDR1 SGHVS, CDR2 FQNEAQ. This CDR3 has 16 residues. The CDR3 DNA sequence: TGTGCCAGCAGCCGTTCAGCGGGGGGAAACACCGGGGAGCTGTTTTTT. This gives the protein CASSRSAGGNTGELFF.

The chain carries TRBV28 and TRBJ1-1, with 8 bases aligning to TRBD1. Germline V CDR1 and CDR2: MDHEN, SYDVKM. After removal of 5 bases from V and 3 bases from J, the junction contained 14 bases not matched to a gene. The CDR3 consists of 17 residues. CDR3 coding DNA: TGTGCCAGCAGTCAACTACGGACAGGGTATGCGGACACTGAAGCTTTCTTT. This translates into CASSQLRTGYADTEAFF.

The chain couples TRBV9 to TRBJ2-7; no firm D call. Trimming pared 2 bases from V and 6 bases from J, leaving 12 bases between. CDR3 size: 13 residues. Germline V CDR1 and CDR2: SGDLS, YYNGEE. The CDR3 reads CASSVASGGEQYF. CDR3 bases: TGTGCCAGCAGCGTTGCGTCGGGTGGCGAGCAGTACTTC. Complete variable domain (other parts from reference TRBV9 and TRBJ2-7): DSGVTQTPKHLITATGQRVTLRCSPRSGDLSVYWYQQSLDQGLQFLIQYYNGEERAKGNILERFSAQQFPDLHSELNLSSLELGDSALYFCASSVASGGEQYFGPGTRLTVT.

This sequence joins TRBV6-1 and TRBJ2-7; 9 bases are a match to TRBD1. CDR3 length: 13 amino acids. The V segment lost 5 bases and the J segment 6 bases; nucleotides outside the gene matches: 5. Germline CDR1 reads MNHNS; CDR2 reads SASEGT. As DNA, the CDR3 is TGTGCCAGCAGTAACGACAGGGGGTGCGAGCAGTACTTC. The encoded protein is CASSNDRGCEQYF.

This chain connects TRBV5-5 to TRBJ1-1, with TRBD1 matching over 9 bases. The CDR3 has 15 residues. Per the germline V gene, CDR1 is SGHKS and CDR2 is YYEKEE (reference sequence). The V segment lost 3 bases and the J segment 2 bases; nucleotides outside the gene matches: 5. The CDR3 region is CASSWTDRGNTEAFF. The CDR3 region has the DNA TGTGCCAGCAGCTGGACGGACAGGGGTAACACTGAAGCTTTCTTT.